This T cell receptor beta chain was recorded in a study of regulatory T cells in long-lasting Graves disease. To make TCR beta libraries, researchers used iRepertoire HTBI primers and Arm-PCR of CDR3 regions. TCRdb ran MiXCR on the multiplex PCR reads and lists one entry per CDR3 protein. The sample lists about 430,000 distinct CDR3 sequences, 21% seen once, with roughly an eighth in the top ten. The time point is: persistent/refractory GD, antithyroid drugs over 5 years with positive TRAb. Construction of the TCR library relied on RNA isolated from PBMCs. V was clipped by 0 bases and J by 4 bases; unmatched bases: 3. The CDR3 is made up of 15 amino acids. Germline assignment: CDR1 MGHRA and CDR2 YSYEKL. On this clonotype: A read error may explain this, as a much larger clone is one base away. The conserved phenylalanine or tryptophan normally closing the CDR3 is absent here, so this likely arose from a read error.

The V call is TRBV4-1, the J call TRBJ2-7; the match to TRBD2 covers 10 bases. The sequence was obtained from a female donor with Graves disease. The sequenced sample was peripheral blood mononuclear cells (PBMCs), obtained when the disease was refractory, from a patient treated with antithyroid drugs. The CDR3 nucleotides are TGCGCCAGCAGCCAAGAGAAGCGGGAGGGGTACGAGCAGTACTCC. It codes for CASSQEKREGYEQYS.